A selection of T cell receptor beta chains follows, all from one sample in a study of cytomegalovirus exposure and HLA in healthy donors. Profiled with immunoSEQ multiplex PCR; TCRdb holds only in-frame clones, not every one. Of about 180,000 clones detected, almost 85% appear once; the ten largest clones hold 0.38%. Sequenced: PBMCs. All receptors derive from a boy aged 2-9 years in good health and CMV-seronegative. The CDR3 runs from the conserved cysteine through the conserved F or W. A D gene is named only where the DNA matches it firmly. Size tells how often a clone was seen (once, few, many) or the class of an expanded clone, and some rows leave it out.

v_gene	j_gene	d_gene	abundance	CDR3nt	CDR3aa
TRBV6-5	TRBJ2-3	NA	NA	TGTGCCAGCAGTTACGCAGGACACCGCACAGATACGCAGTATTTT	CASSYAGHRTDTQYF
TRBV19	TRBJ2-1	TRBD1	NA	TGTGCCAGTAGTCCAGACAGGGGGTGGCAGTTCTTC	CASSPDRGWQFF
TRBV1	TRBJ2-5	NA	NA	TGCACCAGCAGCCCCGCCGTCGGGAGGGTCATAGAGACCCAGTACTTC	CTSSPAVGRVIETQYF
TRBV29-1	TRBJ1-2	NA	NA	TGCAGCGTTGAAGCCGCAGGTGGCTATGGCTACACCTTC	CSVEAAGGYGYTF
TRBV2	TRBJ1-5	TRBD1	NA	TGTGCCAGCAAGCGGGACAGGGAGGATCAGCCCCAGCATTTT	CASKRDREDQPQHF
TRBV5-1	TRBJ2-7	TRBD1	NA	TGCGCCAGCAGCTCGTCCGGGACAGGGATAAACGAGCAGTACTTC	CASSSSGTGINEQYF
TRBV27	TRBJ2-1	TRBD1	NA	TGTGCCAGCAGTCGAGCCGGGACAGGGAAGGCTGAGCAGTTCTTC	CASSRAGTGKAEQFF
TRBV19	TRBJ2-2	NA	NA	TGTGCCAGTAGTATTTGGTCGGCGAACACCGGGGAGCTGTTTTTT	CASSIWSANTGELFF
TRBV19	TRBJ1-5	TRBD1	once	TGTGCCAGTAGTACGACCGGGACAGGGAGTCAGCCCCAGCATTTT	CASSTTGTGSQPQHF
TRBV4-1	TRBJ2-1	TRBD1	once	TGCGCCAGCAGCCAAGTGCGGACAGGCTCCTACAATGAGCAGTTCTTC	CASSQVRTGSYNEQFF
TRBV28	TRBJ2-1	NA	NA	TGTGCCACCGGCGGGACAGCATACAATGAGCAGTTCTTC	CATGGTAYNEQFF
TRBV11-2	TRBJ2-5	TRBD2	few	TGTGCCAGCAGCTTAGACGCGGGAGGGATGGAGACCCAGTACTTC	CASSLDAGGMETQYF
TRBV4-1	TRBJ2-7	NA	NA	TGCGCCAGCAGCCACCGACAAAGTACTCACGAGCAGTACTTC	CASSHRQSTHEQYF
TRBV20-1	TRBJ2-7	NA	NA	TGCAGTGCTAGTCGAGCGAATGAGCAGTACTTC	CSASRANEQYF
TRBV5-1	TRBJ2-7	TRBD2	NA	TGCGCCAGCAGCTTGTCTAGCGGGAGCCAATCCTACGAGCAGTACTTC	CASSLSSGSQSYEQYF
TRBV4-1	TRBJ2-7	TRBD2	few	TGCGCCAGCAGCCACTTAGGACTAGCGGGAGGCTCCTACGAGCAGTACTTC	CASSHLGLAGGSYEQYF
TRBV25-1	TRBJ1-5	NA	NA	TGTGCCAGCAGTGATGGGACAACTGGTCAGCCCCAGCATTTT	CASSDGTTGQPQHF
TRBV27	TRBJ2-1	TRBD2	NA	TGTGCCAGCAGTCCCCCCGGGAGCGGGGGTTACAATGAGCAGTTCTTC	CASSPPGSGGYNEQFF
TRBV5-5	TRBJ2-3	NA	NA	TGTGCCAGCAGTTTGGACTACCCCTCGGCGGATACGCAGTATTTT	CASSLDYPSADTQYF
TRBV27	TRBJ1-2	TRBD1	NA	TGTGCCAGCAGTTTACGACAGGGGGCGGGCTACACCTTC	CASSLRQGAGYTF
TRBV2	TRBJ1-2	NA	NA	TGTGCCAGCACGCAACAGTCTGATAACTATGGCTACACCTTC	CASTQQSDNYGYTF
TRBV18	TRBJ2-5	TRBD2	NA	TGTGCCAGCTCAGCGGGGGGTGAGACCCAGTACTTC	CASSAGGETQYF
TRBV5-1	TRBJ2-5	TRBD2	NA	TGCGCCAGCAGCTTGCTGGGGGGGATCCAAGAGACCCAGTACTTC	CASSLLGGIQETQYF
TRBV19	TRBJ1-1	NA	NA	TGTGCCAGTAGTATCGGGCAGGGCACTGAAGCTTTCTTT	CASSIGQGTEAFF
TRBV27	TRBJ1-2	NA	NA	TGTGCCAGCAGCCTTAAAGGGAGTGGCTATGGCTACACCTTC	CASSLKGSGYGYTF
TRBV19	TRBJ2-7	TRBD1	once	TGTGCCAGTATTGACAGGGGGGGTTCCGAGCAGTACTTC	CASIDRGGSEQYF
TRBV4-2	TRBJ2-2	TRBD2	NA	TGTGCCAGCAGCCAAGAAACTAGCGGGTTTAGCCGTGACGGGGAGCTGTTTTTT	CASSQETSGFSRDGELFF
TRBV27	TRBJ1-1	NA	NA	TGTGCCAGCAGTTTAGGGGAGGGTGACACTGAAGCTTTCTTT	CASSLGEGDTEAFF
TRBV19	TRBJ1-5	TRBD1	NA	TGTGCCAGTAGCCCGGGACAGGGGGGAATCGGGTCTCAGCCCCAGCATTTT	CASSPGQGGIGSQPQHF
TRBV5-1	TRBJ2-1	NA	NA	TGCGCCAGCAGCATTGGGACGGGAGTTGAGCAGTTCTTC	CASSIGTGVEQFF
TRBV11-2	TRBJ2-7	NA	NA	TGTGCCAGCAGTTTACCGGGACTCACCTACGAGCAGTACTTC	CASSLPGLTYEQYF
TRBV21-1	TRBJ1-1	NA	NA	TGTGCCAGCAGCAAAGGAAAACAGGGTAGGGAAGCTTTCTTT	CASSKGKQGREAFF
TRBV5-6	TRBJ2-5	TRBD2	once	TGTGCCAGCAGCCCGGGGTTACCGGGACTAGCGGGATTGAAAGAGACCCAGTACTTC	CASSPGLPGLAGLKETQYF
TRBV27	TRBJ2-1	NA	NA	TGTGCCAGCAGTTTAGCACCCCACAGGTTAGATGAGCAGTTCTTC	CASSLAPHRLDEQFF
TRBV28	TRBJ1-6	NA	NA	TGTGCCAGCGAAGGCGGCAATAGAGGGTCTAATTCACCCCTCCACTTT	CASEGGNRGSNSPLHF
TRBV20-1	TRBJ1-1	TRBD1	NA	TGCCCTCAAACAGGGGTCACTGAAGCTTTCTTT	CPQTGVTEAFF
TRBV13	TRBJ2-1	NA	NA	TGTGCCAGCAGCTCATCACAGGGTTTAAATGAGCAGTTCTTC	CASSSSQGLNEQFF
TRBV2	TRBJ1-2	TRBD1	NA	TGTGCCAGCAGTGAACCCCTCAGGGGGGAGTATGGCTACACCTTC	CASSEPLRGEYGYTF
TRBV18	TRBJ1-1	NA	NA	TGTGCCAGCTCACCAGCCAGGCCGGGGTACACTGAAGCTTTCTTT	CASSPARPGYTEAFF
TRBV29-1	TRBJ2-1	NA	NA	TGCAGCGTTGAATCTGCAGGGGCTTTAGATGAGCAGTTCTTC	CSVESAGALDEQFF
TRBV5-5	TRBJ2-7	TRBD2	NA	TGTGCCAGCAGCGGGACTAGCGGTCCCTCCTACGAGCAGTACTTC	CASSGTSGPSYEQYF